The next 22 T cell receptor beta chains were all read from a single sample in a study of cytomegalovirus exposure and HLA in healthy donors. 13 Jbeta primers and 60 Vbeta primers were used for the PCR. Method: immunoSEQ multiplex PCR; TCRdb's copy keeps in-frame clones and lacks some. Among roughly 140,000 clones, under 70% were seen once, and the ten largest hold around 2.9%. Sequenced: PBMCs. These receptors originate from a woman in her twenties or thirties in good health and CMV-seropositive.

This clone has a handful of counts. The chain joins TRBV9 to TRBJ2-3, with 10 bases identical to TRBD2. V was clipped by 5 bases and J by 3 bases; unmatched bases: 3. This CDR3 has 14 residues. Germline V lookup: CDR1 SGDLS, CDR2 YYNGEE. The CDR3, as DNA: TGTGCCAGCAGGAGGACTAGCGGAACAGATACGCAGTATTTT. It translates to CASRRTSGTDTQYF.

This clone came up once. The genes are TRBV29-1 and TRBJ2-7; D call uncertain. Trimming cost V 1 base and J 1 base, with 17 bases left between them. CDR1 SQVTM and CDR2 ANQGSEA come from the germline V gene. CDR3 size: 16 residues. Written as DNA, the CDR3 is TGCAGCGTTGAAGTGATCGACTCGCCCACTTCCTACGAGCAGTACTTC. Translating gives CSVEVIDSPTSYEQYF.

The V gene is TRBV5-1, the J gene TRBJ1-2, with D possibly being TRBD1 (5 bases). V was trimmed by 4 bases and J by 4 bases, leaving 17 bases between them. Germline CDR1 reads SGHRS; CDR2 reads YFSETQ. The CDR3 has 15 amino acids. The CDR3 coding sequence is TGCGCCAGCAGCGACGACAGCACCTGGAGCTATGGCTACACCTTC. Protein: CASSDDSTWSYGYTF.

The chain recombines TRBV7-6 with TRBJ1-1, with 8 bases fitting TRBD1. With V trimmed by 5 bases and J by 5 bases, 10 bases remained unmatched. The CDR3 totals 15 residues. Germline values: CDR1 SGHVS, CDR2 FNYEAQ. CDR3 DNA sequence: TGTGCCAGCAGCCCGGGGACAGGTAGTCTGACTGAAGCTTTCTTT. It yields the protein CASSPGTGSLTEAFF.

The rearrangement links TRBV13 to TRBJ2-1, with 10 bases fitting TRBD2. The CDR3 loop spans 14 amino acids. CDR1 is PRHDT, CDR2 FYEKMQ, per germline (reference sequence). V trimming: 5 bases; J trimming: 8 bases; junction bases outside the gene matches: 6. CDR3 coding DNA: TGTGCCAGCAGCATGGGACTAGCGATCGATGAGCAGTTCTTC. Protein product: CASSMGLAIDEQFF.

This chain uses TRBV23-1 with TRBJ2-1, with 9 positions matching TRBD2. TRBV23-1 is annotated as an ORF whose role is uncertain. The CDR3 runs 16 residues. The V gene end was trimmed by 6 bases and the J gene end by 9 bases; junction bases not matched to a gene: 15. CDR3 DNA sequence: TGCGCCAGCAGCCCGTCTGAGGCTAGCGGGATTATTGAGCAGTTCTTC. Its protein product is CASSPSEASGIIEQFF.

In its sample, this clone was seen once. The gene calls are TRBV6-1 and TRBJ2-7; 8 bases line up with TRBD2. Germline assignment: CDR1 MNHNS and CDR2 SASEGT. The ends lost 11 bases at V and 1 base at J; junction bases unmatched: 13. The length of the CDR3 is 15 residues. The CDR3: CAGSPAASGSYEQYF. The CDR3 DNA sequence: TGTGCCGGCTCCCCCGCAGCTAGCGGGTCCTACGAGCAGTACTTC.

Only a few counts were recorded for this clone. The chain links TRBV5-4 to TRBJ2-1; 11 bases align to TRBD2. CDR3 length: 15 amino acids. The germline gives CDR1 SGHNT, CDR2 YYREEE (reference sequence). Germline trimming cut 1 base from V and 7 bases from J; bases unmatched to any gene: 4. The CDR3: CASSLTSGSINEQFF. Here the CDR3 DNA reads TGTGCCAGCAGCTTGACTAGCGGGAGTATTAATGAGCAGTTCTTC.

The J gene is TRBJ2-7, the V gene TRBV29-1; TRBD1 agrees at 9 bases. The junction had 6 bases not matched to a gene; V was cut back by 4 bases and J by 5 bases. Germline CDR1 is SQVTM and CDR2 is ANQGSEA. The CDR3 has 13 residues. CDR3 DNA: TGCAGCGTTGGCGGACAGGGGTTCGACGAGCAGTACTTC. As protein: CSVGGQGFDEQYF.

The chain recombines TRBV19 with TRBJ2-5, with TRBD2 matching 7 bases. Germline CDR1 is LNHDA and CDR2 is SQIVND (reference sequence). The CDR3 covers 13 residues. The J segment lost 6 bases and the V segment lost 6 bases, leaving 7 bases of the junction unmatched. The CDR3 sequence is CASSTQGGQTQYF. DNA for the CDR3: TGTGCCAGTAGCACCCAGGGAGGGCAGACCCAGTACTTC.

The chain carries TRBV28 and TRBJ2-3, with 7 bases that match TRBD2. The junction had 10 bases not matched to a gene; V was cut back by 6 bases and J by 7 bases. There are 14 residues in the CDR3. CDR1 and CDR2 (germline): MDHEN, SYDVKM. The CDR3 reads CASRRGNQMNTQYF. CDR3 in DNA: TGTGCCAGCAGGCGGGGGAACCAGATGAATACGCAGTATTTT. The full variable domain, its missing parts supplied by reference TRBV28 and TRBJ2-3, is DVKVTQSSRYLVKRTGEKVFLECVQDMDHENMFWYRQDPGLGLRLIYFSYDVKMKEKGDIPEGYSVSREKKERFSLILESASTNQTSMYLCASRRGNQMNTQYFGPGTRLTVL.

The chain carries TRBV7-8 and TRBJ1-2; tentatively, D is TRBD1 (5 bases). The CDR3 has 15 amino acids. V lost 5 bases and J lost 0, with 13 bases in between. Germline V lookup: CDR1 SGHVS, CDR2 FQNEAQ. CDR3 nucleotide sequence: TGTGCCAGCAGCCGGGGGGGGTTAGCTAACTATGGCTACACCTTC. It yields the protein CASSRGGLANYGYTF. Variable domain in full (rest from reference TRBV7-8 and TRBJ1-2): GAGVSQSPRYKVAKRGQDVALRCDPISGHVSLFWYQQALGQGPEFLTYFQNEAQLDKSGLPSDRFFAERPEGSVSTLKIQRTQQEDSAVYLCASSRGGLANYGYTFGSGTRLTVV.

The DNA of the CDR3 is TGCGCCAGCAGTACCCAAAGCGGGGGGGAAAACTACGAGCAGTACTTC. It is translated as CASSTQSGGENYEQYF. The chain is built from TRBV5-1 and TRBJ2-7, with 10 bases aligning to TRBD2. The CDR3 consists of 16 residues. Trimming at V came to 5 bases and at J to 3 bases, leaving 11 bases not matched to a gene. Germline values: CDR1 SGHRS, CDR2 YFSETQ.

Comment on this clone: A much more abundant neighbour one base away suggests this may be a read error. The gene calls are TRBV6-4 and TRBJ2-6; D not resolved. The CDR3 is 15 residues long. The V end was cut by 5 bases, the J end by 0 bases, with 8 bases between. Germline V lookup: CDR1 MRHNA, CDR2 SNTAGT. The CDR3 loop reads CASSLKSSGANVLTF. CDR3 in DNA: TGTGCCAGCAGTCTAAAGAGCTCTGGGGCCAACGTCCTGACTTTC.

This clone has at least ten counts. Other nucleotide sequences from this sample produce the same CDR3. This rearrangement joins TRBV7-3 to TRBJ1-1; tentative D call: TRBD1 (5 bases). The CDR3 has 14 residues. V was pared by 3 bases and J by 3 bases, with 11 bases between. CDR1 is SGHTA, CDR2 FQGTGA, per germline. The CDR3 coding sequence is TGTGCCAGCAGCTTGGGGGGGAAGGACACTGAAGCTTTCTTT. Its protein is CASSLGGKDTEAFF.

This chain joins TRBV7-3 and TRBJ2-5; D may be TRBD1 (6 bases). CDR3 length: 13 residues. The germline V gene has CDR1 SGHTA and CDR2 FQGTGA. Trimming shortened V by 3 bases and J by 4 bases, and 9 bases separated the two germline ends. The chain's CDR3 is CASSLGARETQYF. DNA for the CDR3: TGTGCCAGCAGCTTGGGGGCGAGAGAGACCCAGTACTTC.

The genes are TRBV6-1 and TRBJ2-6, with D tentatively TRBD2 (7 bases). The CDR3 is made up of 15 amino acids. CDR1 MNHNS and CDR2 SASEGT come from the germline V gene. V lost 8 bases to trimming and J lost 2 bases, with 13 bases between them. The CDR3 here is CASFLGGAGANVLTF. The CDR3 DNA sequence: TGTGCCAGCTTCCTAGGGGGGGCTGGGGCCAACGTCCTGACTTTC.

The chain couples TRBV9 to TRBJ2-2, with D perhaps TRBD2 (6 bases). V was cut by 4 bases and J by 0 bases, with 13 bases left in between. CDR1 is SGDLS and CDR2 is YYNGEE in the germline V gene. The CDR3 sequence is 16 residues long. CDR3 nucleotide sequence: TGTGCCAGCAGCACACCCCGGGAGCCGAACACCGGGGAGCTGTTTTTT. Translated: CASSTPREPNTGELFF.

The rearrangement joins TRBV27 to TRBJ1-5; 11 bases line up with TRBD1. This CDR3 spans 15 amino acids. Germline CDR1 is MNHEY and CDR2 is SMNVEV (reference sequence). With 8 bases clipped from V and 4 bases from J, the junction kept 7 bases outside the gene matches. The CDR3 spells CASARTGGPNQPQHF. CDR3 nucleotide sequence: TGTGCCAGCGCCCGGACAGGGGGCCCAAATCAGCCCCAGCATTTT.

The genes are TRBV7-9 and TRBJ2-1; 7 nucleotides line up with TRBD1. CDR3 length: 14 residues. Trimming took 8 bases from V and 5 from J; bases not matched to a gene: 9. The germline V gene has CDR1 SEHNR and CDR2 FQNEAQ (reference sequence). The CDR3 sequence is CASAIWTGNNEQFF. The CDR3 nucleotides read TGTGCCAGCGCCATCTGGACAGGCAACAATGAGCAGTTCTTC.

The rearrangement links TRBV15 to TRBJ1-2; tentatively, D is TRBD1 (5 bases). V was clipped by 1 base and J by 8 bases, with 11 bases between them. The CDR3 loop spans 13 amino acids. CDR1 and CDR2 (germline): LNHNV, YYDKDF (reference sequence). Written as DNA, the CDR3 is TGTGCCACCAGCAGAGGAGAGGCAGGGGGCTACACCTTC. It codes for CATSRGEAGGYTF.

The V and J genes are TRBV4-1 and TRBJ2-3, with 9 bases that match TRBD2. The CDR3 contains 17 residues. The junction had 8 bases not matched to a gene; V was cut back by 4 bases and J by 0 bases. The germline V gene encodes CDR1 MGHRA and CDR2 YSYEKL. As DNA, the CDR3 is TGCGCCAGCAGCCGGGAGATAGCGGGGGCTAGCACAGATACGCAGTATTTT. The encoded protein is CASSREIAGASTDTQYF.